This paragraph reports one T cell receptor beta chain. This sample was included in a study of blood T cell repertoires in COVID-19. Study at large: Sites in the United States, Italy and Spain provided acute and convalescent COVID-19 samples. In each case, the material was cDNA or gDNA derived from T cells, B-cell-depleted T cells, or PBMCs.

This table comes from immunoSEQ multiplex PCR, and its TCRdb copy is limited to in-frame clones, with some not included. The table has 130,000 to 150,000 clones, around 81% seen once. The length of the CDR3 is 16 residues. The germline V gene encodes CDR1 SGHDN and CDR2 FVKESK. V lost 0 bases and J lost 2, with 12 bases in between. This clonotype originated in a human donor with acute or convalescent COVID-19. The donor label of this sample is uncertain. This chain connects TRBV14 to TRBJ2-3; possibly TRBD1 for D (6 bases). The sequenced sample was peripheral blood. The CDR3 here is CASSQEPGHYTDTQYF. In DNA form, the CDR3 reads TGTGCCAGCAGCCAAGAGCCGGGACATTACACAGATACGCAGTATTTT.